A single sample gave rise to the 5 T cell receptor beta chains below, sequenced in a study of T cell responses to AZD1222 COVID-19 vaccine. Repertoires were generated with immunoSEQ multiplex PCR, while TCRdb's copy carries only in-frame clones and drops some. This sample has just over 90,000 clones, with approximately 90% found just once. Sequencing used peripheral blood, obtained 28 days after the second AZD1222 dose. These receptors originate from an adult who received the AZD1222 COVID-19 vaccine.

This clone was counted only a few times. This chain uses TRBV12-3 or TRBV12-4 with TRBJ2-5; D perhaps matches TRBD2 (6 bases). This CDR3 has 13 residues. Deletions cut 5 bases from V and 9 bases from J, with 16 bases between. CDR3 amino acids: CASSPRPGLSQYF. The DNA of the CDR3 is TGTGCCAGCAGTCCCCGACCGGGACTTTCCCAGTACTTC.

The V gene is TRBV4-3, the J gene TRBJ1-2; no clear D gene. Trimming removed 1 base at V and 4 bases at J, with 13 bases between. Germline-derived CDR1 and CDR2 are LGHNA and YSLEER. The CDR3 has 15 residues. The CDR3 DNA is TGCGCCAGCAGCCAAGGCCGGAGTTCATCCTATGGCTACACCTTC. It encodes CASSQGRSSSYGYTF.

The chain carries TRBV11-2 and TRBJ1-2; D is undetermined. CDR3 size: 13 residues. Per the germline V gene, CDR1 is SGHAT and CDR2 is FQNNGV. Between the trimmed V and J ends, which lost 0 bases and 3 bases, there was a span of 5 bases. CDR3 nucleotides: TGTGCCAGCAGCTTAGAAAGGGACTATGGCTACACCTTC. This encodes CASSLERDYGYTF.

J is TRBJ2-2 and V is TRBV5-1; possible D gene TRBD1, 6 bases. CDR3 length: 14 amino acids. Germline CDR1 is SGHRS and CDR2 is YFSETQ. The V end was cut by 7 bases, the J end by 5 bases, with 15 bases between. The CDR3 sequence: CASSITGSTGELFF. In DNA, the CDR3 is TGCGCCAGCTCTATCACAGGGTCGACCGGGGAGCTGTTTTTT. Drawing the rest from reference TRBV5-1 and TRBJ2-2, the complete variable domain is KAGVTQTPRYLIKTRGQQVTLSCSPISGHRSVSWYQQTPGQGLQFLFEYFSETQRNKGNFPGRFSGRQFSNSRSEMNVSTLELGDSALYLCASSITGSTGELFFGEGSRLTVL.

The chain has TRBV11-2 and TRBJ2-1; no clear D gene. V lost 1 base, J lost 2 bases, and 6 bases lay in between. This CDR3 is 14 amino acids long. Germline V lookup: CDR1 SGHAT, CDR2 FQNNGV. The CDR3 DNA follows: TGTGCCAGCAGCTTAGGACTCCCCTACAATGAGCAGTTCTTC. It is translated as CASSLGLPYNEQFF.